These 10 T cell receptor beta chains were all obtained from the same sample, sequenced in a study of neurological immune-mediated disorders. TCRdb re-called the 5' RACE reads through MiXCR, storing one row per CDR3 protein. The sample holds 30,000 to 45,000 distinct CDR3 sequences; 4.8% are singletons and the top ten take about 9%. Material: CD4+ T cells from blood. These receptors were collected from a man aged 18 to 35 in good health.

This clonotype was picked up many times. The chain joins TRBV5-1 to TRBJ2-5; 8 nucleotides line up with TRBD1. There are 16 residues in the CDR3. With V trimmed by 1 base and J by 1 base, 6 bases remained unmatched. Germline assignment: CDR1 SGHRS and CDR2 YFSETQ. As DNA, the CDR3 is TGCGCCAGCAGCTTGCTTCCCCAGGGGGCCCAAGAGACCCAGTACTTC. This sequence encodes CASSLLPQGAQETQYF.

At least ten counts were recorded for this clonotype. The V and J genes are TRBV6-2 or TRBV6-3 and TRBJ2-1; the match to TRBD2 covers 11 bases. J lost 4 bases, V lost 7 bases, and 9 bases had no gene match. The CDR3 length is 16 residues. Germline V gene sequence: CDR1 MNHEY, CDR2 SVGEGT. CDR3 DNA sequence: TGTGCCAGCATCACCGCGGGACTAGCGGCATACAATGAGCAGTTCTTC. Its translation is CASITAGLAAYNEQFF.

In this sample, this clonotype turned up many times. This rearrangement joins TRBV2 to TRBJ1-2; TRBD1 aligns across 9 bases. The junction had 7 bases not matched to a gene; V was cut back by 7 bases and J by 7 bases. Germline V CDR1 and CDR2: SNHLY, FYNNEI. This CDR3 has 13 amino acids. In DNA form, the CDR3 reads TGTGCCAGCAAACAGGGGGCGCTTGTTGGCTACACCTTC. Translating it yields CASKQGALVGYTF.

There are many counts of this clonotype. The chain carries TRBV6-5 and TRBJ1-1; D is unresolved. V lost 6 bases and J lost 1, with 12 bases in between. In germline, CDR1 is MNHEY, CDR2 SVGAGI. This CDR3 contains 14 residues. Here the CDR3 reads CASSPGRENTEAFF. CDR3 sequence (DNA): TGTGCCAGCAGCCCGGGGAGGGAGAACACTGAAGCTTTCTTT.

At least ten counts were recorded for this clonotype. The CDR3 sequence: CSADRTGNQPQHF. Here the CDR3 DNA reads TGCAGTGCCGACCGGACAGGGAATCAGCCCCAGCATTTT. The genes are TRBV20-1 and TRBJ1-5; 8 nucleotides align to TRBD1. The J segment lost 4 bases and the V segment lost 6 bases, leaving 5 bases of the junction unmatched. Looked up from germline, CDR1 is DFQATT and CDR2 is SNEGSKA (reference sequence). This CDR3 is 13 amino acids long.

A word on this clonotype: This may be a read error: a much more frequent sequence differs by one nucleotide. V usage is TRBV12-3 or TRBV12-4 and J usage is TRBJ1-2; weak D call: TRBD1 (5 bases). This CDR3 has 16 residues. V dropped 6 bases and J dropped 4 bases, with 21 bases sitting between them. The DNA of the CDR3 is TGTGCCAGCAGCACCTCAGGACGGGACCACCTCTATGGCTACACCTTC. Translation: CASSTSGRDHLYGYTF.

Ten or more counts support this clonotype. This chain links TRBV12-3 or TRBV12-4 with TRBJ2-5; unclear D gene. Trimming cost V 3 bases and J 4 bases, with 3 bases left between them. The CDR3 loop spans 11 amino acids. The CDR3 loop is CASSFLETQYF. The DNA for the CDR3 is TGTGCCAGCAGTTTCTTAGAGACCCAGTACTTC.

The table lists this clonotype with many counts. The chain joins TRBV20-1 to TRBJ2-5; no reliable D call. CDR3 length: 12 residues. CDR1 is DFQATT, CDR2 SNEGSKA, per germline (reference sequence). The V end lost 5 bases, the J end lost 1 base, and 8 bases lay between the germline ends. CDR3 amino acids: CSAWAFQETQYF. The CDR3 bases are TGCAGTGCTTGGGCCTTCCAAGAGACCCAGTACTTC.

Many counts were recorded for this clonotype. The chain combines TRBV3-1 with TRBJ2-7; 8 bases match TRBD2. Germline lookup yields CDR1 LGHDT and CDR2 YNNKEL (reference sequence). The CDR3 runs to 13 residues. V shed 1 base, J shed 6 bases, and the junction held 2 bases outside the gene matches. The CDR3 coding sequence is TGTGCCAGCAGCCAAGCGGGGGGGCTCGAGCAGTACTTC. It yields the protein CASSQAGGLEQYF.

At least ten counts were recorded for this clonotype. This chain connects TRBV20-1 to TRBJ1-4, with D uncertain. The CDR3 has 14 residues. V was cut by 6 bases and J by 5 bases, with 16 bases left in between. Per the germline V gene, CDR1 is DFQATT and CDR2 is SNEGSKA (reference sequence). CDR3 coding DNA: TGCAGTGCACACCCAACCGGATTGAATGAAAAACTGTTTTTT. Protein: CSAHPTGLNEKLFF.